These 18 T cell receptor beta chains were sequenced from one sample in a study of neurological immune-mediated disorders. TCRdb analysed the 5' RACE reads with MiXCR anew, one entry per CDR3 protein. The sample has some 65,000 distinct CDR3 sequences, approximately 3.7% seen once; the top ten hold just over 2.5%. Sequencing was carried out using PBMCs. The receptors were gathered from a man between 50 and 59 years old with multiple sclerosis.

There are many counts of this clonotype. This CDR3 reads CASSRQQGTQETQYF. Here the CDR3 DNA reads TGCGCCAGCAGCCGACAACAGGGAACCCAAGAGACCCAGTACTTC. V is TRBV4-1 and J is TRBJ2-5, with D tentatively TRBD1 (6 bases). Germline-derived CDR1 and CDR2 are MGHRA and YSYEKL. The CDR3 has 15 residues. V shed 4 bases and J shed 1 base, with 13 bases lying between them.

This clonotype has just a few counts. The J gene is TRBJ2-1, the V gene TRBV20-1, with 11 bases that match TRBD1. The CDR3 totals 17 residues. The V gene end was trimmed by 1 base and the J gene end by 7 bases; junction bases not matched to a gene: 12. The germline CDR1 and CDR2 sequences are DFQATT and SNEGSKA (reference sequence). This CDR3 reads CSARGLGQGAIWNEQFF. DNA for the CDR3: TGCAGTGCTAGAGGCCTCGGACAGGGGGCTATCTGGAATGAGCAGTTCTTC.

This clonotype was seen repeatedly, ten times or more. The chain has TRBV6-1 and TRBJ2-1; 7 nucleotides agree with TRBD1. From germline, CDR1 is MNHNS and CDR2 SASEGT. Trimming cost V 5 bases and J 4 bases; bases outside gene matches: 8. The CDR3 has 15 residues. The CDR3 loop is CASSLTTGRYNEQFF. CDR3 sequence (DNA): TGTGCCAGCAGTCTAACGACAGGGAGATACAATGAGCAGTTCTTC.

This clonotype was counted many times. The rearrangement links TRBV10-3 to TRBJ2-1, with 11 bases matching TRBD2. The germline V gene encodes CDR1 ENHRY and CDR2 SYGVKD. This CDR3 is 17 amino acids long. The ends lost 0 bases at V and 4 bases at J; junction bases unmatched: 5. The CDR3 loop is CAISESQTSGAYNEQFF. The DNA for the CDR3 is TGTGCCATCAGTGAGTCCCAGACTAGCGGGGCGTACAATGAGCAGTTCTTC.

This clonotype was picked up a small number of times. A much larger clonotype is one base distant, so this may be a read error. This chain's CDR3 is CASSWEVSAANVLTF. CDR3 nucleotide sequence: TGTGCCAGCAGCTGGGAGGTCTCTGCGGCCAACGTCCTGACTTTC. This chain uses TRBV5-6 with TRBJ2-6; possible D gene TRBD2, 6 bases. Germline V CDR1 and CDR2: SGHDT, YYEEEE. There are 15 residues in the CDR3.

In its sample, this clonotype was seen many times. This sequence joins TRBV18 and TRBJ2-5; the match to TRBD2 covers 7 bases. The V gene's germline CDR1 is KGHSH and CDR2 LQKENI. The CDR3 has 14 amino acids. Trimming cost V 2 bases and J 5 bases; bases outside gene matches: 5. The CDR3 DNA reads TGTGCCAGCTCACCAGGACGTAGCGGGGAGACCCAGTACTTC. Translation gives CASSPGRSGETQYF.

This clonotype was observed many times. The genes are TRBV12-3 or TRBV12-4 and TRBJ2-3; TRBD1 matches at 9 bases. The CDR3 loop spans 14 amino acids. The ends lost 10 bases at V and 2 bases at J; junction bases unmatched: 7. For the CDR3, the DNA is TGTGCCACTAAGGACAGGGGAGTCACAGATACGCAGTATTTT. Residues: CATKDRGVTDTQYF.

About this clonotype: This clone may be a read error of a much larger clone one base away. V usage is TRBV6-5 and J usage is TRBJ2-2; D is unresolved. Trimming took 2 bases from V and 0 from J, leaving 13 bases between them. CDR1 is MNHEY, CDR2 SVGAGI, per germline. This CDR3 has 17 residues. CDR3 loop: CASSYPPTRTNTGELFF. CDR3 coding DNA: TGTGCCAGCAGTTACCCTCCCACGCGCACGAACACCGGGGAGCTGTTTTTT.

This clonotype showed up just a few times. The rearrangement joins TRBV6-6 to TRBJ1-1; 9 bases map to TRBD1. V gave up 6 bases and J gave up 6 bases; unmatched junction bases: 8. This CDR3 has 14 residues. Per the germline V gene, CDR1 is MNHNY and CDR2 is SVGAGI (reference sequence). Here the CDR3 reads CASRNRDRVPEAFF. DNA of the CDR3: TGTGCCAGCAGAAACCGGGACAGGGTGCCTGAAGCTTTCTTT.

In its sample, this clonotype was seen many times. The CDR3 is CASSSTGAGTQYF. The CDR3 DNA reads TGTGCCAGCAGCTCCACAGGTGCTGGGACCCAGTACTTC. The genes are TRBV7-9 and TRBJ2-5; perhaps TRBD1 as D (5 bases). CDR1 is SEHNR and CDR2 is FQNEAQ in the germline V gene (reference sequence). Trimming took 4 bases from V and 7 from J, leaving 13 bases between them. The CDR3 is 13 amino acids.

This clonotype was found many times. The chain has TRBV7-9 and TRBJ1-5, with D unresolved. This CDR3 region has 13 residues. Trimming left V 0 bases short and J 5 bases short, with 5 bases between. Germline CDR1 and CDR2: SEHNR and FQNEAQ (reference sequence). CDR3 coding DNA: TGTGCCAGCAGCTTAGCAGGTCATCAGCCCCAGCATTTT. Translating gives CASSLAGHQPQHF. The full variable domain, its missing parts supplied by reference TRBV7-9 and TRBJ1-5, is DTGVSQNPRHKITKRGQNVTFRCDPISEHNRLYWYRQTLGQGPEFLTYFQNEAQLEKSRLLSDRFSAERPKGSFSTLEIQRTEQGDSAMYLCASSLAGHQPQHFGDGTRLSIL.

This clonotype was detected ten times or more. The J gene is TRBJ2-2, the V gene TRBV18; tentatively, D is TRBD1 or TRBD2 (5 bases each). Germline loops: CDR1 KGHSH, CDR2 LQKENI. The CDR3 length is 14 residues. Trimming cost V 2 bases and J 3 bases, with 7 bases left between them. CDR3 bases: TGTGCCAGCTCACCAGGGGGTCACACCGGGGAGCTGTTTTTT. This codes for CASSPGGHTGELFF.

This clonotype was detected many times. CDR3 loop: CASSLMLSPNEKLFF. The CDR3 nucleotides read TGCGCCAGCAGCTTGATGTTATCGCCCAATGAAAAACTGTTTTTT. The chain combines TRBV5-1 with TRBJ1-4; D not certain. The V and J ends lost 1 base and 5 bases respectively, with 12 bases between them. This CDR3 comprises 15 residues. CDR1 and CDR2 from the germline V gene are SGHRS and YFSETQ.

In its sample, this clonotype was seen many times. This chain connects TRBV7-9 to TRBJ1-1; D is perhaps TRBD1 (6 bases). V lost 2 bases to trimming and J lost 0 bases, with 10 bases between them. The CDR3 is made up of 15 amino acids. Germline CDR1 SEHNR, CDR2 FQNEAQ (reference sequence). The CDR3 spells CASSLRQVMNTEAFF. CDR3 sequence (DNA): TGTGCCAGCAGCTTAAGACAGGTCATGAACACTGAAGCTTTCTTT.

Ten or more counts support this clonotype. The gene calls are TRBV20-1 and TRBJ2-2, with a possible D match to TRBD1 (5 bases). The CDR3 consists of 17 residues. V gave up 0 bases and J gave up 2 bases, with 16 bases separating them. Germline CDR1 and CDR2: DFQATT and SNEGSKA (reference sequence). The CDR3 reads CSARELGQTYNTGELFF. CDR3 bases: TGCAGTGCTAGAGAGCTGGGGCAAACCTATAACACCGGGGAGCTGTTTTTT.

This clonotype occurred many times. J is TRBJ1-5 and V is TRBV7-9, with TRBD1 matching over 7 bases. The CDR3 extends over 14 amino acids. Trimming took 5 bases from V and 5 from J; bases not matched to a gene: 6. Per germline, CDR1 SEHNR and CDR2 FQNEAQ (reference sequence). This CDR3 is CASSQGGRHQPQHF. The CDR3 DNA follows: TGTGCCAGCAGCCAGGGGGGACGGCATCAGCCCCAGCATTTT.

In its sample, this clonotype was seen many times. The rearrangement uses TRBV5-1 and TRBJ1-5; D unresolved. Germline V gene sequence: CDR1 SGHRS, CDR2 YFSETQ. The CDR3 spans 13 residues. Deletions cut 4 bases from V and 5 bases from J, with 10 bases between. CDR3 residues: CASSPQVDQPQHF. The CDR3, as DNA: TGCGCCAGCAGCCCCCAGGTCGATCAGCCCCAGCATTTT.

This clonotype has at least ten counts. V is TRBV3-1 and J is TRBJ2-1; D is possibly TRBD1 (6 bases). V was clipped by 1 base and J by 4 bases, with 17 bases between them. CDR1 and CDR2 from the germline V gene are LGHDT and YNNKEL (reference sequence). This CDR3 is 17 amino acids long. The CDR3 loop reads CASSQGYQGQKYNEQFF. DNA of the CDR3: TGTGCCAGCAGCCAAGGATATCAGGGGCAAAAATACAATGAGCAGTTCTTC.